The rows below give T cell receptor beta chains drawn from one sample of a study of cytomegalovirus exposure and HLA in healthy donors. The repertoire was sequenced with immunoSEQ multiplex PCR; TCRdb's copy has only in-frame clones and lacks some. The data show about 120,000 clones, 65% to 85% seen once. Material: PBMCs. The receptor set was obtained from a man aged 50 to 60 in good health and CMV-seronegative. Both conserved end residues are part of each CDR3. A D gene is named only where the DNA matches it firmly. Size is stated for part of the rows, as once, few or many counts, or as a class when the clone is expanded.

clone size	J gene	V gene	D gene	CDR3 protein	CDR3 DNA
once	TRBJ2-2	TRBV25-1	TRBD1	CASSERGLGGELFF	TGTGCCAGCAGTGAAAGGGGGCTAGGGGGGGAGCTGTTTTTT
NA	TRBJ1-5	TRBV29-1	TRBD1	CSVLPGQGEEGQPQHF	TGCAGCGTTCTCCCGGGACAGGGGGAGGAGGGTCAGCCCCAGCATTTT
NA	TRBJ2-5	TRBV7-9	NA	CASSPTAGLGTQYF	TGTGCCAGCAGCCCGACCGCAGGTCTGGGGACCCAGTACTTC
once	TRBJ1-3	TRBV5-6	TRBD1	CASSPGDRVETGNTIYF	TGTGCCAGCAGCCCTGGCGACAGGGTGGAAACTGGAAACACCATATATTTT
NA	TRBJ2-7	TRBV4-1	NA	CASSPRPGVDEYEQYF	TGCGCCAGCAGCCCAAGGCCAGGGGTAGACGAGTACGAGCAGTACTTC
few	TRBJ2-7	TRBV25-1	TRBD1	CASSESRGRIYEQYF	TGTGCCAGCAGTGAGAGTAGGGGGCGTATATACGAGCAGTACTTC
NA	TRBJ1-2	TRBV6-5	TRBD1	CASSYLPRGRHGYTF	TGTGCCAGCAGTTACCTCCCCAGGGGGCGACATGGCTACACCTTC
NA	TRBJ2-7	TRBV11-3	NA	CASSLGGLNEQYF	TGTGCCAGCAGCTTAGGGGGGCTCAACGAGCAGTACTTC
NA	TRBJ2-3	TRBV9	NA	CASSPNGGSSTDTQYF	TGTGCCAGCAGCCCCAACGGGGGATCTAGCACAGATACGCAGTATTTT
few	TRBJ2-3	TRBV5-6	TRBD1	CASRLTGDGTDTQYF	TGTGCCAGCAGACTGACAGGGGACGGCACAGATACGCAGTATTTT
NA	TRBJ1-1	TRBV7-2	NA	CASNPGVMDTEAFF	TGTGCCAGCAACCCAGGGGTTATGGACACTGAAGCTTTCTTT
few	TRBJ2-7	TRBV30	NA	CAWVDGHSRYEQYF	TGTGCCTGGGTGGACGGACACTCCCGCTACGAGCAGTACTTC
NA	TRBJ2-1	TRBV5-1	TRBD2	CASRETSGRKNEQFF	TGCGCCAGCAGGGAAACTAGCGGGAGAAAGAATGAGCAGTTCTTC
few	TRBJ2-3	TRBV25-1	TRBD2	CASSDSGRPGDTQYF	TGTGCCAGCAGTGATAGCGGGAGGCCAGGGGATACGCAGTATTTT
NA	TRBJ2-7	TRBV14	NA	CASSHRFYEQYF	TGTGCCAGCAGCCACAGGTTCTACGAGCAGTACTTC
NA	TRBJ2-1	TRBV29-1	TRBD2	CSVDGGRERRGYNEQFF	TGCAGCGTTGACGGAGGGAGGGAGAGGCGGGGCTACAATGAGCAGTTCTTC